These T cell receptor beta chains were read from a single sample in a study of T-cell reconstitution after alpha-beta-depleted transplantation in children. One entry per CDR3 protein, called by TCRdb with MiXCR from the PCR reads. Of about 110,000 distinct CDR3 sequences in the sample, about 6% are singletons; the top ten hold about 23%. This specimen was PBMCs, mostly from graft donor cells, taken 360 days after TCRalphabeta/CD19-depleted stem cell transplant. The receptors originated from a male patient aged 2-9 years who had a stem cell transplant for acute lymphoblastic leukemia, so the T cells may come from the graft donor. Each CDR3 is given with its conserved first and last residue. A D gene is named only where the DNA matches it firmly. A row's size may be missing; if present it is once, few, many or a size class.

J gene,D gene,clone size,V gene,CDR3 DNA,CDR3 protein
TRBJ2-1,TRBD1,many,TRBV27,TGTGCCAGCAGTTGGTCAGGGGGCAACTCCTACAATGAGCAGTTCTTC,CASSWSGGNSYNEQFF
TRBJ2-1,TRBD2,NA,TRBV28,TGTGCCAGCAGTTCCTTTATAGAACCGGGGGGGGGGAATGAGCAGTTCTTC,CASSSFIEPGGGNEQFF
TRBJ2-7,NA,few,TRBV5-5,TGTGCCAGCAGCTTGGTCAGCTCCTACGAGCAGTACTTC,CASSLVSSYEQYF
TRBJ1-1,NA,many,TRBV7-9,TGTGCCAGCAGCTGGGGAAAAACTGAAGCTTTCTTT,CASSWGKTEAFF
TRBJ1-5,NA,few,TRBV5-1,TGCGCCAGCAGCTTGGTGGGGGATAGCAATCAGCCCCAGCATTTT,CASSLVGDSNQPQHF
TRBJ2-4,NA,NA,TRBV7-2,TGTGCCAGCAGCTTATCCCGGACAGCCAAAAACATTCAGTACTTC,CASSLSRTAKNIQYF
TRBJ2-1,NA,NA,TRBV6-5,TGTGCCAGCAGCCCCGTTTGGAGACCCTCCTACAATGAGCAGTTCTTC,CASSPVWRPSYNEQFF
TRBJ1-1,NA,NA,TRBV21-1,TGTGCCAGCAGTCCCGAGGGGGGCAACACTGAAGCTTTCTTT,CASSPEGGNTEAFF
TRBJ2-7,NA,few,TRBV4-3,TGCGCCAGCAGCCAAGAACGGGCCGGGTACTACGAGCAGTACTTC,CASSQERAGYYEQYF
TRBJ1-1,TRBD1,many,TRBV7-9,TGTGCCAGCAGCGTCGGGACAGGGGGTCGGCCTGAAGCTTTCTTT,CASSVGTGGRPEAFF